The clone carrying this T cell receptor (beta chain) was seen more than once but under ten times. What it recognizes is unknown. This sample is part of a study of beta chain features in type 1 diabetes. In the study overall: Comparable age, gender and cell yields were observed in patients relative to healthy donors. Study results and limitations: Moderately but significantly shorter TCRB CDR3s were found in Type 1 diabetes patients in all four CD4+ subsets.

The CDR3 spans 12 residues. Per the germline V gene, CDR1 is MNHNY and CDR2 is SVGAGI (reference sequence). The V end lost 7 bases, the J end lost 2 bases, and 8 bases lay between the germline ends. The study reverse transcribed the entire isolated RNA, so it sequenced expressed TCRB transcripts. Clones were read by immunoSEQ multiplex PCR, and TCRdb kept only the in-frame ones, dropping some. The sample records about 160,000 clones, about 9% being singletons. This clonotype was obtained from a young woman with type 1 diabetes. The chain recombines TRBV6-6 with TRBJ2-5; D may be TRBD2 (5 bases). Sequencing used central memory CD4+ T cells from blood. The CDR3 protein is CASTSPQETQYF. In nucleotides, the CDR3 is TGTGCCAGCACTAGCCCACAAGAGACCCAGTACTTC.